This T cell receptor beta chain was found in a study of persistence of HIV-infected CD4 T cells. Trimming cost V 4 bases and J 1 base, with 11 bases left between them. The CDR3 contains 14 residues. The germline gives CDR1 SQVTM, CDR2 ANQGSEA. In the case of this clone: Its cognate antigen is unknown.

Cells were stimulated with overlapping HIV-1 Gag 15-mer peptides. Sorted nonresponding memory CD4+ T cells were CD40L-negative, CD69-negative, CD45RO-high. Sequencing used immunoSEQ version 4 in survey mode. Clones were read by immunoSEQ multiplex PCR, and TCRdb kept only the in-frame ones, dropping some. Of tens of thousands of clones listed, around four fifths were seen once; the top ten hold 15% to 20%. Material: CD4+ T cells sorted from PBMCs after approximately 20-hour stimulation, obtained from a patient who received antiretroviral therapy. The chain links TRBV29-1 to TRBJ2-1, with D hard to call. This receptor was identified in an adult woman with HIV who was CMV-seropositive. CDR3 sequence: CSVGGGISYNEQFF. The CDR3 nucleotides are TGCAGCGTTGGCGGTGGGATTTCCTACAATGAGCAGTTCTTC.